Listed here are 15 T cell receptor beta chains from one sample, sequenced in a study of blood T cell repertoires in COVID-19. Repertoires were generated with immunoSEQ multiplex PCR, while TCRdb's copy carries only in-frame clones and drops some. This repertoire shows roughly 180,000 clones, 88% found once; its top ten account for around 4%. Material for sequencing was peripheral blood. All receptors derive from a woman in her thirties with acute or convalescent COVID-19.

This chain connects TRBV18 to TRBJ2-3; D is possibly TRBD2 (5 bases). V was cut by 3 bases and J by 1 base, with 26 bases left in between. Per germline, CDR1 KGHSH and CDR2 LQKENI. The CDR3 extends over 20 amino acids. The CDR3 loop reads CASSPLGQEVPYTGTDTQYF. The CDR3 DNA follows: TGTGCCAGCTCACCTCTAGGGCAGGAGGTACCCTACACGGGCACAGATACGCAGTATTTT.

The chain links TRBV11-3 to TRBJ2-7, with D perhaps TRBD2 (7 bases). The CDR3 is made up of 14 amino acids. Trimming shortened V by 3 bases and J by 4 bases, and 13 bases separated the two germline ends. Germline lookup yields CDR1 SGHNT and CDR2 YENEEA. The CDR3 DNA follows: TGTGCCAGCAGCTTTTCGGGGGGCTCGTACGAGCAGTACTTC. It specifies CASSFSGGSYEQYF.

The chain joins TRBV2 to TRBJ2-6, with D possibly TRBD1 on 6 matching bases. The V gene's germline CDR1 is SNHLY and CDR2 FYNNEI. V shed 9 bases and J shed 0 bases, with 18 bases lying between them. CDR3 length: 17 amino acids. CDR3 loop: CARRTGFPGSGANVLTF. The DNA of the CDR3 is TGTGCCAGACGAACAGGGTTCCCGGGCTCTGGGGCCAACGTCCTGACTTTC.

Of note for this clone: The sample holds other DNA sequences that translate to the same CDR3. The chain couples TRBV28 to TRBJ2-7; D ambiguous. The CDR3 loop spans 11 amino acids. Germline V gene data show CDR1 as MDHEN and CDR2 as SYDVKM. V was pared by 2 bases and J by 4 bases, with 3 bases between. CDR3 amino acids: CASSLRYEQYF. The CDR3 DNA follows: TGTGCCAGCAGTTTACGGTACGAGCAGTACTTC.

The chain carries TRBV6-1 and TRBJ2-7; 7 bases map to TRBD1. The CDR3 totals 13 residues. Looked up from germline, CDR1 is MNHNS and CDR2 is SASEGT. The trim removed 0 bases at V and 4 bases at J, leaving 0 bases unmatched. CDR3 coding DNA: TGTGCCAGCAGTGAAGCGGGACAGTACGAGCAGTACTTC. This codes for CASSEAGQYEQYF.

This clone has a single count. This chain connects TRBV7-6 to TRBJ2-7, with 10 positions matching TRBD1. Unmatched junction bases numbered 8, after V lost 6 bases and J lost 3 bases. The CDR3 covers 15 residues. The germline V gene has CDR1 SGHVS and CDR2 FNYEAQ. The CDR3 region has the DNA TGTGCCAGCAGTTCCGACAGGGGGCATTTCTACGAGCAGTACTTC. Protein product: CASSSDRGHFYEQYF.

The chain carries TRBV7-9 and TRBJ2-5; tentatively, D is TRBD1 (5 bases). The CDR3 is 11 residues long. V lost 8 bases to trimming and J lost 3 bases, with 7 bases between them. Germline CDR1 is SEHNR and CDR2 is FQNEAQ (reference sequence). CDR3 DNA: TGTGCCAGCGAAGGGGAAGAGACCCAGTACTTC. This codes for CASEGEETQYF.

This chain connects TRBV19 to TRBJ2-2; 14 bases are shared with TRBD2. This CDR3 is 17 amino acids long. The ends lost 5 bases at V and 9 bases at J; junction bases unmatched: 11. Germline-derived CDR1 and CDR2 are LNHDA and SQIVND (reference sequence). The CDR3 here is CASSPPGTSGRARELFF. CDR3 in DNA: TGTGCCAGTAGTCCTCCCGGGACTAGCGGGAGAGCGAGGGAGCTGTTTTTT.

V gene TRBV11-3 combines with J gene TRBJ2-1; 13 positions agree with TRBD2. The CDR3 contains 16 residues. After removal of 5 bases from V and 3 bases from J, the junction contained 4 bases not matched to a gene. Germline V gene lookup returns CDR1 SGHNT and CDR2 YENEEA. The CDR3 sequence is CASSPGLAGVYNEQFF. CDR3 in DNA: TGTGCCAGCAGCCCAGGACTAGCGGGAGTCTACAATGAGCAGTTCTTC.

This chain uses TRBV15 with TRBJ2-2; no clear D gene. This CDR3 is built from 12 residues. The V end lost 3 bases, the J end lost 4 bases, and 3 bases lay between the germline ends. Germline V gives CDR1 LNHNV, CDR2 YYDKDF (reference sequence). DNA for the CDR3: TGTGCCACCAGCAGCAGCACCGGGGAGCTGTTTTTT. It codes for CATSSSTGELFF.

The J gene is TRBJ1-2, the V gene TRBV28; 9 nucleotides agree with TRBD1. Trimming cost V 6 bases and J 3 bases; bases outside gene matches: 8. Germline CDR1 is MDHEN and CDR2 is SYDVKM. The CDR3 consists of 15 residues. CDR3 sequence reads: CASRDHRGLDYGYTF. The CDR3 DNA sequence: TGTGCCAGCAGAGACCACAGGGGGCTAGACTATGGCTACACCTTC.

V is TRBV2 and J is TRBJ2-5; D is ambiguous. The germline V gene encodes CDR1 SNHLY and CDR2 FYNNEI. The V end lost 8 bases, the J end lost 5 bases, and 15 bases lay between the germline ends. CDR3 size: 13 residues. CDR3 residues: CASGKTFYETQYF. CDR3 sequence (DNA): TGTGCCAGCGGCAAGACTTTTTATGAGACCCAGTACTTC.

CDR3 sequence: CASSLVDGQGYGYTF. DNA of the CDR3: TGTGCCAGCAGCCTAGTGGACGGACAAGGCTATGGCTACACCTTC. The chain links TRBV3-1 (or the pseudogene TRBV3-2) to TRBJ1-2, with a possible D match to TRBD1 (5 bases). This CDR3 contains 15 residues. Germline V gene sequence: CDR1 LGHDT, CDR2 YNNKEL (reference sequence). Trimming pared 4 bases from V and 4 bases from J, leaving 16 bases between.

The DNA for the CDR3 is TGTGCCATCAGTGGGGACTCTTACGAGCAGTACTTC. This translates into CAISGDSYEQYF. The genes are TRBV10-3 and TRBJ2-7; D is possibly TRBD2 (6 bases). The CDR3 runs to 12 residues. Germline CDR1 ENHRY, CDR2 SYGVKD. The germline V and J ends were trimmed by 4 bases and 4 bases, with 8 bases remaining between them.

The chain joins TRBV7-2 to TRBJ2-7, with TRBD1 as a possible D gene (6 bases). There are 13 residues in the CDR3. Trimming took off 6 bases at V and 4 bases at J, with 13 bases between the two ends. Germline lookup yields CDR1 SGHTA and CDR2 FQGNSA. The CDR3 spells CASSYRVQYEQYF. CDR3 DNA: TGTGCCAGCAGTTACAGGGTGCAGTACGAGCAGTACTTC.